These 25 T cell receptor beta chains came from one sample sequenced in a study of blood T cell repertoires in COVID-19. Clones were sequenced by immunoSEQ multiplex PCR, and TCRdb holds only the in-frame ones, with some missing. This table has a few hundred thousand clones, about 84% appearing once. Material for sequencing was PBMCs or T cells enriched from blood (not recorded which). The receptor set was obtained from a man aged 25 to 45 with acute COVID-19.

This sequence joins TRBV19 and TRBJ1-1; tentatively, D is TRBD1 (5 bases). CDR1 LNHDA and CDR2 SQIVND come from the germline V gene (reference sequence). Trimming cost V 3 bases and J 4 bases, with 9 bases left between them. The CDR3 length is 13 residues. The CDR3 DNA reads TGTGCCAGTAGTATGGGGCAGAGCACTGAAGCTTTCTTT. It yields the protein CASSMGQSTEAFF.

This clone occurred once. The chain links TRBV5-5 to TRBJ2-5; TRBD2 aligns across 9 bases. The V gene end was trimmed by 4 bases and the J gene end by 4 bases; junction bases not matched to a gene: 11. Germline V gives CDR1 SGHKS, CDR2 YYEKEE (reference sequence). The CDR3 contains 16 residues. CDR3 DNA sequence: TGTGCCAGCAGCCCAGGGGGAGCGGGGGGCGGAGAGACCCAGTACTTC. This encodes CASSPGGAGGGETQYF. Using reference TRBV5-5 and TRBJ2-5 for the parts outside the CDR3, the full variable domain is DAGVTQSPTHLIKTRGQQVTLRCSPISGHKSVSWYQQVLGQGPQFIFQYYEKEERGRGNFPDRFSARQFPNYSSELNVNALLLGDSALYLCASSPGGAGGGETQYFGPGTRLLVL.

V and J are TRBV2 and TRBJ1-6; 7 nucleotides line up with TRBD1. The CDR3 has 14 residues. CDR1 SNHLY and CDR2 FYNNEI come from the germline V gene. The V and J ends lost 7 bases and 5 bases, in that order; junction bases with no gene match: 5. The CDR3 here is CASTSTGDNSPLHF. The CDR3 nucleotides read TGTGCCAGCACTTCTACAGGGGATAATTCACCCCTCCACTTT.

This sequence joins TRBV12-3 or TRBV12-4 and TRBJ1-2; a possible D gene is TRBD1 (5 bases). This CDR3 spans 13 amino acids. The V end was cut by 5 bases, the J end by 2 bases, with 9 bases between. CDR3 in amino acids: CASSRTGNYGYTF. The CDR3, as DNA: TGTGCCAGCAGTCGAACAGGCAACTATGGCTACACCTTC.

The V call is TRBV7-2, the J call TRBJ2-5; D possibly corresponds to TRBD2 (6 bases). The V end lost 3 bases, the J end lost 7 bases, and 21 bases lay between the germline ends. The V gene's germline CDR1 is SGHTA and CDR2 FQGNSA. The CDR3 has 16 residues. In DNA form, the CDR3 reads TGTGCCAGCAGCTTGATAACGGGACTTTTTGGTGGGACCCAGTACTTC. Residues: CASSLITGLFGGTQYF. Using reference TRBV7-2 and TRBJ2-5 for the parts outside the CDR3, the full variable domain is GAGVSQSPSNKVTEKGKDVELRCDPISGHTALYWYRQSLGQGLEFLIYFQGNSAPDKSGLPSDRFSAERTGGSVSTLTIQRTQQEDSAVYLCASSLITGLFGGTQYFGPGTRLLVL.

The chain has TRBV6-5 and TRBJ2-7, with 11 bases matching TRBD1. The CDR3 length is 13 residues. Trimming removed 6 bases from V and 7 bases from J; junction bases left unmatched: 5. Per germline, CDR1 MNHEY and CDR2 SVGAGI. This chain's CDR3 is CASRDRGPREQYF. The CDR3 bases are TGTGCCAGCAGGGACAGGGGGCCGAGAGAGCAGTACTTC.

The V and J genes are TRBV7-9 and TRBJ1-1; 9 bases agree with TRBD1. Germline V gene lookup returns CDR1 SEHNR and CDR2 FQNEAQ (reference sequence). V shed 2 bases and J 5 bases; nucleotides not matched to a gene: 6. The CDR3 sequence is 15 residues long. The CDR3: CASSLRGQGRTEAFF. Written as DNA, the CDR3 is TGTGCCAGCAGCTTACGCGGACAGGGGCGGACTGAAGCTTTCTTT.

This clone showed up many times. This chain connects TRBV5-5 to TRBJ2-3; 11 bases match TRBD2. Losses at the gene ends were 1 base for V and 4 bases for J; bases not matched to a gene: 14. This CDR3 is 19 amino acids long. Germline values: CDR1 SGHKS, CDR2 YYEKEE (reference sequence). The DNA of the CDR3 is TGTGCCAGCAGCTTGACAGGGCTAGCGGGGGGCCAGCAGGCAGATACGCAGTATTTT. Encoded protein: CASSLTGLAGGQQADTQYF.

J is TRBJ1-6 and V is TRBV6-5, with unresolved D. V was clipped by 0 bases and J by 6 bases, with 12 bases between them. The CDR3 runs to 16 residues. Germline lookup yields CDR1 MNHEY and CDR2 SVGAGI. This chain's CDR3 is CASSYSQRRFNSPLHF. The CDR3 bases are TGTGCCAGCAGTTACTCGCAGCGACGCTTTAATTCACCCCTCCACTTT.

The CDR3 DNA follows: TGCAGCGTTGAAGTAACGGTGAACACCATATATTTT. Translating gives CSVEVTVNTIYF. The chain joins TRBV29-1 to TRBJ1-3; unclear D gene. Trimming removed 1 base at V and 7 bases at J, with 8 bases between. Germline loops: CDR1 SQVTM, CDR2 ANQGSEA. This CDR3 is built from 12 residues. The full variable domain, in which reference TRBV29-1 and TRBJ1-3 provide the parts outside the CDR3, is SAVISQKPSRDICQRGTSLTIQCQVDSQVTMMFWYRQQPGQSLTLIATANQGSEATYESGFVIDKFPISRPNLTFSTLTVSNMSPEDSSIYLCSVEVTVNTIYFGEGSWLTVV.

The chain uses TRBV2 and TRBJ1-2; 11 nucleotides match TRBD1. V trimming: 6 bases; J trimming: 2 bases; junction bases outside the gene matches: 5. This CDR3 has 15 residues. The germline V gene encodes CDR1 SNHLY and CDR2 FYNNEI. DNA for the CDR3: TGTGCCAGCAGATCGGGACAGGGGGGAAACTATGGCTACACCTTC. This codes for CASRSGQGGNYGYTF.

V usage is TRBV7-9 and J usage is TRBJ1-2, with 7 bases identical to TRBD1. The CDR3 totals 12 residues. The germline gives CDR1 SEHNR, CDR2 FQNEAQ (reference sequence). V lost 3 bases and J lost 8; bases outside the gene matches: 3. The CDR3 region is CASSFDRDGYTF. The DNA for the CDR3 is TGTGCCAGCAGCTTCGACAGGGACGGCTACACCTTC.

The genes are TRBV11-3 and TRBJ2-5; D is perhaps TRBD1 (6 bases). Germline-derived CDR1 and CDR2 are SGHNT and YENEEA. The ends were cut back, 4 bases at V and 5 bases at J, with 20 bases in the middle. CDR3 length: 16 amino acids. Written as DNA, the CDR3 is TGTGCCAGCAGCTCCAATTTTGGGGGCTCATGGGAGACCCAGTACTTC. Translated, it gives CASSSNFGGSWETQYF. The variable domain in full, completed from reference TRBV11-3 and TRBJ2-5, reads EAGVVQSPRYKIIEKKQPVAFWCNPISGHNTLYWYLQNLGQGPELLIRYENEEAVDDSQLPKDRFSAERLKGVDSTLKIQPAELGDSAVYLCASSSNFGGSWETQYFGPGTRLLVL.

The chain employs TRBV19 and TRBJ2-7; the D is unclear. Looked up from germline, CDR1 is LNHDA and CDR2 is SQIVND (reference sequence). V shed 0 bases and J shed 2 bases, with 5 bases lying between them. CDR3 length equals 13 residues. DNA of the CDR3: TGTGCCAGTAGTATAGACGGTCCCTACGAGCAGTACTTC. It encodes CASSIDGPYEQYF.

DNA for the CDR3: TGTGCCAGCAGTGGGACAACAAGCTATAATTCACCCCTCCACTTT. Amino acids: CASSGTTSYNSPLHF. The V gene is TRBV25-1, the J gene TRBJ1-6, with D tentatively TRBD1 (5 bases). The germline CDR1 and CDR2 sequences are MGHDK and SYGVNS. The ends were cut back, 4 bases at V and 3 bases at J, with 10 bases in the middle. The CDR3 covers 15 residues.

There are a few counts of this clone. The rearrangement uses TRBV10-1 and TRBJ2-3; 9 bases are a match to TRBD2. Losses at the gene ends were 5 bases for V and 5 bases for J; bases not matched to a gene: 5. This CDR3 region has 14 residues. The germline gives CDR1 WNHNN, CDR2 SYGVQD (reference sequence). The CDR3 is CASSLAGPGDTQYF. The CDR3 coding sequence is TGCGCCAGCAGTCTAGCGGGGCCGGGAGATACGCAGTATTTT.

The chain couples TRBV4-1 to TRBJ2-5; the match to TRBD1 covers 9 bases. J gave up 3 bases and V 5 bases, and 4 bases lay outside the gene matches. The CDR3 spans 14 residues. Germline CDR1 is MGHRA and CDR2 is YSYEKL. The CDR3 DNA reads TGCGCCAGCAGCACACAGGGGGCGGAAGAGACCCAGTACTTC. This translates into CASSTQGAEETQYF.

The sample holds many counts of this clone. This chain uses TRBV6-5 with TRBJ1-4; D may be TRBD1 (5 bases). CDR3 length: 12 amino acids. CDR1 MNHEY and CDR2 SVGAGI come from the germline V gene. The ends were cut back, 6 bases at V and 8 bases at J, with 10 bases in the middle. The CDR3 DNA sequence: TGTGCCAGCAGCGACAGTTCCGAAAAACTGTTTTTT. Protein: CASSDSSEKLFF.

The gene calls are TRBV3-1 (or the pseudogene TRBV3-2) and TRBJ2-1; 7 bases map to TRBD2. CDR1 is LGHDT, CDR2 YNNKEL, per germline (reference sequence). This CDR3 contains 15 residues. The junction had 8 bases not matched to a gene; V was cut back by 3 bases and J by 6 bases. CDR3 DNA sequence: TGTGCCAGCAGCCAGTTCCCGGGGACTATCAATGAGCAGTTCTTC. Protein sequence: CASSQFPGTINEQFF.

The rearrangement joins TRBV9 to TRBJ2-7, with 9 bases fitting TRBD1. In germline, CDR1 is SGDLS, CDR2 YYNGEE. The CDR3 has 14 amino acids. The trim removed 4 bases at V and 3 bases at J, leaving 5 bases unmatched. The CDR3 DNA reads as TGTGCCAGCAGCCCGACAGGGGGTAGCTACGAGCAGTACTTC. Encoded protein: CASSPTGGSYEQYF.

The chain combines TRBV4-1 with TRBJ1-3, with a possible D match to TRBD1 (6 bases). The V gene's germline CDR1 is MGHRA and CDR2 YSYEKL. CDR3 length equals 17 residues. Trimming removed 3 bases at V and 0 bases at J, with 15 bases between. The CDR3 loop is CASSQSATGDSGNTIYF. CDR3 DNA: TGCGCCAGCAGCCAGTCGGCGACAGGAGACTCTGGAAACACCATATATTTT.

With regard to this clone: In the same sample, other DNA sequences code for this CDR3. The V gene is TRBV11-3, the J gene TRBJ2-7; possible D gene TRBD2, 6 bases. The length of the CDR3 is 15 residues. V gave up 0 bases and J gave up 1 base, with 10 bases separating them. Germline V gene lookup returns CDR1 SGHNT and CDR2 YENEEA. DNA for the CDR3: TGTGCCAGCAGCTTAGAGGGCGGGGAGTCCTACGAGCAGTACTTC. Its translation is CASSLEGGESYEQYF. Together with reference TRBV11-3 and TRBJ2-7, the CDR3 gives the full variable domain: EAGVVQSPRYKIIEKKQPVAFWCNPISGHNTLYWYLQNLGQGPELLIRYENEEAVDDSQLPKDRFSAERLKGVDSTLKIQPAELGDSAVYLCASSLEGGESYEQYFGPGTRLTVT.

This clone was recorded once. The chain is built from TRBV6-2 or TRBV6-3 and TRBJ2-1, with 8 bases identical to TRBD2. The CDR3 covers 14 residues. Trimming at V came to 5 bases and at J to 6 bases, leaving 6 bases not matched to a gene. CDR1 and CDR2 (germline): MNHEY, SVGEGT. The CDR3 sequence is CASSGRGGPNEQFF. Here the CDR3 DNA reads TGTGCCAGCAGTGGACGGGGGGGCCCCAATGAGCAGTTCTTC.

The CDR3 DNA sequence: TGTGCCAGCAGCTCCTCAGGGGGACATGAAAAACTGTTTTTT. Translated, it gives CASSSSGGHEKLFF. The chain is built from TRBV28 and TRBJ1-4, with 7 bases fitting TRBD1. Per germline, CDR1 MDHEN and CDR2 SYDVKM. With V trimmed by 6 bases and J by 6 bases, 7 bases remained unmatched. CDR3 size: 14 residues.

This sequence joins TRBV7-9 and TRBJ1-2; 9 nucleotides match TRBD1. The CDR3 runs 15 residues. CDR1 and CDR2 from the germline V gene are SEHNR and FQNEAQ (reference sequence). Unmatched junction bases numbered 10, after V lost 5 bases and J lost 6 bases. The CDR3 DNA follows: TGTGCCAGCAGCGCTCGGGTGGACAGGGGTGATGGCTACACCTTC. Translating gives CASSARVDRGDGYTF. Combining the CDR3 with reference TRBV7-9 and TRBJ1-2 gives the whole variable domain DTGVSQNPRHKITKRGQNVTFRCDPISEHNRLYWYRQTLGQGPEFLTYFQNEAQLEKSRLLSDRFSAERPKGSFSTLEIQRTEQGDSAMYLCASSARVDRGDGYTFGSGTRLTVV.